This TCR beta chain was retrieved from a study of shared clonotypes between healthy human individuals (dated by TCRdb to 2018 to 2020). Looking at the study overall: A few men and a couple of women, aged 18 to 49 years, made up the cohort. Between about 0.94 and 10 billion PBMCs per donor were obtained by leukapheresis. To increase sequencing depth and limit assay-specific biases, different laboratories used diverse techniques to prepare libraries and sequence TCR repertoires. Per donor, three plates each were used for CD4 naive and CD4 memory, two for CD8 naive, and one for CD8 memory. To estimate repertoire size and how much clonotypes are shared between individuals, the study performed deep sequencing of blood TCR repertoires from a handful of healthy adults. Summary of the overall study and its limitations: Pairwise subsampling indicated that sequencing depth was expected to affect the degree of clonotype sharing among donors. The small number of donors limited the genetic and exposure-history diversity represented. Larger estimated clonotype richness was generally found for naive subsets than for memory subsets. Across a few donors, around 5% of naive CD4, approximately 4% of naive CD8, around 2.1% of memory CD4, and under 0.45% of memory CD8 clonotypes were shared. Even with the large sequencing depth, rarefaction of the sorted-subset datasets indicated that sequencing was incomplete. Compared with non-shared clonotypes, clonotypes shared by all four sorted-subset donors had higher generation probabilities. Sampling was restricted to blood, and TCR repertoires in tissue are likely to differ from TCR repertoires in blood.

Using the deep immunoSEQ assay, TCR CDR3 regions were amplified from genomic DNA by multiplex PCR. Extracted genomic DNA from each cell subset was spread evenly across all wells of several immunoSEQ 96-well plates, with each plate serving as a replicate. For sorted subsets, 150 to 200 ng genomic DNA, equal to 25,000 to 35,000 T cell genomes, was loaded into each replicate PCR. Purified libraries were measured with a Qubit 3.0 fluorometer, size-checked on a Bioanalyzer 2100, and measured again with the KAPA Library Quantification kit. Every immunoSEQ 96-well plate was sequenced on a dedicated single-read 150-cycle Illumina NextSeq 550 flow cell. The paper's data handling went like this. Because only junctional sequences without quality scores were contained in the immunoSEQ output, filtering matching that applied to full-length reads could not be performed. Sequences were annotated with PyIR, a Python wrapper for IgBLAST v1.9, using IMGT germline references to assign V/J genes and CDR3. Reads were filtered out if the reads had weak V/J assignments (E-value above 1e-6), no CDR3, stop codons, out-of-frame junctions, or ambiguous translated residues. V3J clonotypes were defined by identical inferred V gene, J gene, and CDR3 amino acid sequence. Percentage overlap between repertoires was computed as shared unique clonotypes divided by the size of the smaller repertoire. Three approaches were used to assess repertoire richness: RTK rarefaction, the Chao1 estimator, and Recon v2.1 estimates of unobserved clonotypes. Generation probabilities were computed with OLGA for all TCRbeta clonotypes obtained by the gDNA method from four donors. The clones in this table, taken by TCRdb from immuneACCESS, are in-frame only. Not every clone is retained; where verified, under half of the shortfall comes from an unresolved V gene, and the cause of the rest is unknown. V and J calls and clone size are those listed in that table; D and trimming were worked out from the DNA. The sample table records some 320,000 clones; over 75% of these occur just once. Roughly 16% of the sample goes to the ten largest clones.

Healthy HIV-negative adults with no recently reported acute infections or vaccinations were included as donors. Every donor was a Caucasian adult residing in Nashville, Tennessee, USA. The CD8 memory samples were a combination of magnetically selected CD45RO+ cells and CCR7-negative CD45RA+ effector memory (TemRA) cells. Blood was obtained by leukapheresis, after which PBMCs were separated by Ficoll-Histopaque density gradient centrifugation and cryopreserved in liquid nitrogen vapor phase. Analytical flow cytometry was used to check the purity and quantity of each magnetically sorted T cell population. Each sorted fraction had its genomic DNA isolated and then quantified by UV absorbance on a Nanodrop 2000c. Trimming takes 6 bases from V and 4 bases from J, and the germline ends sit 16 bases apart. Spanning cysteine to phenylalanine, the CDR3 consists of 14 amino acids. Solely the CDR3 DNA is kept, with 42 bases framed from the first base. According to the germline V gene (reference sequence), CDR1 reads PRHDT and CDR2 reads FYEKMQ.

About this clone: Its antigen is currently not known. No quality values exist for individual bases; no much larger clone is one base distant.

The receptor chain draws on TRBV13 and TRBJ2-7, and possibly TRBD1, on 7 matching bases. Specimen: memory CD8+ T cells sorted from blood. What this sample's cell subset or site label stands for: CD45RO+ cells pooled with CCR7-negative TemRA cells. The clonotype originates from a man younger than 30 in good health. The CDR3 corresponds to CASSQGGSLYEQYF. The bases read TGTGCCAGCAGTCAGGGGGGATCCCTTTACGAGCAGTACTTC.